This T cell receptor beta chain came from a study of blood T cell repertoires in COVID-19. There are 15 residues in the CDR3. Losses at the gene ends were 3 bases for V and 10 bases for J; bases not matched to a gene: 9. Germline values: CDR1 LGHDT, CDR2 YNNKEL (reference sequence). The data were produced by immunoSEQ multiplex PCR, yet TCRdb's version contains in-frame clones alone and is incomplete. The data show 200,000 to 250,000 clones, 84% seen once. The chain recombines TRBV3-1 (or the pseudogene TRBV3-2) with TRBJ2-2; 9 positions match TRBD2. The clonotype was recovered from a woman of 80 years or more with active or convalescent COVID-19. Specimen: peripheral blood. The CDR3 loop is CASSQRGGRSEELFF. The CDR3 DNA follows: TGTGCCAGCAGCCAGCGGGGGGGCCGTTCGGAGGAGCTGTTTTTT.